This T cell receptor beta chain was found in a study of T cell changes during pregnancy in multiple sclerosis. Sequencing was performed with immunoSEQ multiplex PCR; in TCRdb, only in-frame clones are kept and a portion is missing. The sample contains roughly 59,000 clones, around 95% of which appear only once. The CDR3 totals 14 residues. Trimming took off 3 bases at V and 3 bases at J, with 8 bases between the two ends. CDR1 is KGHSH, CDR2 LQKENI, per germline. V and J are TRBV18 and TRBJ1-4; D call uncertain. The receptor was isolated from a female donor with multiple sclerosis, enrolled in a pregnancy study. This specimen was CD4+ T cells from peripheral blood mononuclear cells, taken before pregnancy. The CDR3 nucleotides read TGTGCCAGCTCACCCTTGGCAGCTAATGAAAAACTGTTTTTT. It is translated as CASSPLAANEKLFF.